This TCR beta chain was documented in a study of blood T cells in healthy people across ages. The study's findings and limits: Samples with more naive T cells showed higher observed beta diversity.

The CDR3 covers 14 residues. The V and J ends lost 6 bases and 2 bases, in that order; junction bases with no gene match: 6. Germline values: CDR1 MNHNY, CDR2 SVGAGI (reference sequence). Combining a sample-barcoded 5' primer with a J-beta primer mix, a second PCR ran for roughly 7 to 12 cycles. TCRdb processed the 5' RACE reads anew with MiXCR; each CDR3 protein has one entry. The table shows over 750,000 distinct CDR3 sequences, with just under 25% occurring only once. Every donor contributed about 10 milliliters of peripheral blood by blood draw. Concerning this clonotype: Its specificity is unknown.

These same data were also listed under a study on T cells of mothers and their children. That report adds: In related and unrelated pairs alike, thymic selection shapes TCR recombination output, with inherited differences minor.

Sequencing input: blood. The origin of this receptor is a boy between 10 and 17 years old in good health. J is TRBJ2-5 and V is TRBV6-6; TRBD1 agrees at 7 bases. This chain's CDR3 is CASSIRQGQETQYF. As DNA, the CDR3 is TGTGCCAGCAGCATTAGACAGGGACAAGAGACCCAGTACTTC.